A single sample is the source of the 8 T cell receptor beta chains below, sequenced in a study of T cell responses to AZD1222 COVID-19 vaccine. Assay: immunoSEQ multiplex PCR; the TCRdb copy retains only in-frame clones and omits some. The sample lists about 190,000 clones; about 94% were seen once. The sequencing used peripheral blood, collected on day 0 of AZD1222 vaccination. The receptors were sampled from an adult in good health.

This chain links TRBV19 with TRBJ1-5; no firm D call. Germline values: CDR1 LNHDA, CDR2 SQIVND (reference sequence). V lost 5 bases and J 1 base, leaving 12 bases between the germline ends. This CDR3 is built from 15 residues. The CDR3 loop reads CASSPGSLSNQPQHF. The DNA of the CDR3 is TGTGCCAGTAGTCCTGGGAGTTTAAGCAATCAGCCCCAGCATTTT. Full variable domain (outside the CDR3, taken from reference TRBV19 and TRBJ1-5): DGGITQSPKYLFRKEGQNVTLSCEQNLNHDAMYWYRQDPGQGLRLIYYSQIVNDFQKGDIAEGYSVSREKKESFPLTVTSAQKNPTAFYLCASSPGSLSNQPQHFGDGTRLSIL.

V is TRBV3-1 (or the pseudogene TRBV3-2) and J is TRBJ2-5; 10 nucleotides align to TRBD2. The CDR3 runs 17 residues. V shed 0 bases, J shed 7 bases, and the junction held 11 bases outside the gene matches. The germline V gene encodes CDR1 LGHDT and CDR2 YNNKEL (reference sequence). The CDR3 DNA is TGTGCCAGCAGCCAAGAAGCGCTAGCGGGGGCCCGGGGGACCCAGTACTTC. Translated: CASSQEALAGARGTQYF.

The chain has TRBV19 and TRBJ1-1; D is uncertain. This CDR3 is 11 amino acids long. Germline CDR1 reads LNHDA; CDR2 reads SQIVND (reference sequence). Trimming removed 6 bases from V and 6 bases from J, with 8 bases in between. This CDR3 reads CASSRKAEAFF. The CDR3 DNA is TGTGCCAGTAGCCGCAAGGCTGAAGCTTTCTTT.

The DNA for the CDR3 is TGTGCCAGCAGCCACAAGGCAGAGACCCAGTACTTC. Amino acid sequence: CASSHKAETQYF. The J gene is TRBJ2-5, the V gene TRBV14, with D unresolved. V was trimmed by 3 bases and J by 4 bases, leaving 6 bases between them. The CDR3 runs 12 residues. The V gene's germline CDR1 is SGHDN and CDR2 FVKESK.

The rearrangement uses TRBV11-3 and TRBJ2-1; no firm D call. With 0 bases removed from V and 7 bases from J, the gap between germline ends came to 7 bases. Germline V gene lookup returns CDR1 SGHNT and CDR2 YENEEA. The CDR3 consists of 13 residues. CDR3 amino acids: CASSLENWNEQFF. The CDR3 DNA sequence: TGTGCCAGCAGCTTAGAAAACTGGAATGAGCAGTTCTTC.

The chain couples TRBV28 to TRBJ2-3; 8 nucleotides line up with TRBD1. Germline assignment: CDR1 MDHEN and CDR2 SYDVKM. V shed 5 bases, J shed 2 bases, and the junction held 6 bases outside the gene matches. The CDR3 spans 15 residues. The CDR3 DNA sequence: TGTGCCAGCAGTGCCCAGGGGGCTAACACAGATACGCAGTATTTT. Encoded protein: CASSAQGANTDTQYF.

The V gene is TRBV5-1, the J gene TRBJ1-2, with 7 nucleotides matching TRBD1. CDR3 length equals 15 residues. With 0 bases clipped from V and 6 bases from J, the junction kept 8 bases outside the gene matches. Germline CDR1 is SGHRS and CDR2 is YFSETQ. This CDR3 reads CASSLEPVRGNGYTF. In DNA, the CDR3 is TGCGCCAGCAGCTTGGAACCAGTCAGGGGGAATGGCTACACCTTC. Using reference TRBV5-1 and TRBJ1-2 for the parts outside the CDR3, the full variable domain is KAGVTQTPRYLIKTRGQQVTLSCSPISGHRSVSWYQQTPGQGLQFLFEYFSETQRNKGNFPGRFSGRQFSNSRSEMNVSTLELGDSALYLCASSLEPVRGNGYTFGSGTRLTVV.

The chain employs TRBV10-2 and TRBJ1-1; TRBD1 matches at 7 bases. This CDR3 has 12 amino acids. Germline V gives CDR1 WSHSY, CDR2 SAAADI. J lost 10 bases, V lost 8 bases, and 10 bases had no gene match. CDR3 DNA: TGCGCCAGCGCACCGAAGGGGGCGCGAGCTTTCTTT. Its protein is CASAPKGARAFF.